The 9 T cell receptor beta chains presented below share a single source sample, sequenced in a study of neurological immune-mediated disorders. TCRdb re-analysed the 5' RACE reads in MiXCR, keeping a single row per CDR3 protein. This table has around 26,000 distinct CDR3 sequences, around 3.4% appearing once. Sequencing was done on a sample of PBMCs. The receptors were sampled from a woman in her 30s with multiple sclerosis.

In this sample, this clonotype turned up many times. The CDR3, as DNA: TGTGCCAGCAGTTTATCACTCGCCACTGAAGCTTTCTTT. This encodes CASSLSLATEAFF. V gene TRBV12-3 or TRBV12-4 combines with J gene TRBJ1-1; D remains ambiguous. V was clipped by 2 bases and J by 4 bases, with 8 bases between them. The CDR3 extends over 13 amino acids.

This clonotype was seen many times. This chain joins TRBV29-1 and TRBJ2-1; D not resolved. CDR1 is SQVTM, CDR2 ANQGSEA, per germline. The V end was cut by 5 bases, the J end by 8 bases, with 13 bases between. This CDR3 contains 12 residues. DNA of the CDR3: TGCAGCGTTAATTATAACGGCGATGAGCAGTTCTTC. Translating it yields CSVNYNGDEQFF.

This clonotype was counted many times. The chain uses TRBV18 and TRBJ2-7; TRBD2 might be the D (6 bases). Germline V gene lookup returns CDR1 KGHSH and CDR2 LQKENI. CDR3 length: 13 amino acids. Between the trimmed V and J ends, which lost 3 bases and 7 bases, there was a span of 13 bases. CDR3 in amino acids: CASSPGGDPEQYF. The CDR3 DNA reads TGTGCCAGCTCACCCGGGGGTGACCCTGAGCAGTACTTC. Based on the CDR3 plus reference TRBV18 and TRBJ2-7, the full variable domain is NAGVMQNPRHLVRRRGQEARLRCSPMKGHSHVYWYRQLPEEGLKFMVYLQKENIIDESGMPKERFSAEFPKEGPSILRIQQVVRGDSAAYFCASSPGGDPEQYFGPGTRLTVT.

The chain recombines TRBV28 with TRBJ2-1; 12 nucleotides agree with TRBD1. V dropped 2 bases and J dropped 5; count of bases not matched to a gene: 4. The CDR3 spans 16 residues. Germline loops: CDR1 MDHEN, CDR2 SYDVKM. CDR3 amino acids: CASSLRDRGHHNEQFF. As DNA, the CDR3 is TGTGCCAGCAGTTTACGGGACAGGGGGCATCACAATGAGCAGTTCTTC.

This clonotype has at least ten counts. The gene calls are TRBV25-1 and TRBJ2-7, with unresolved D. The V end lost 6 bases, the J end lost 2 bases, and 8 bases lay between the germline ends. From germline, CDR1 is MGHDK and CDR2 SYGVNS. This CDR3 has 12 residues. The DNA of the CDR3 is TGTGCCAGCAGAGGGAACACCTACGAGCAGTACTTC. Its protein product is CASRGNTYEQYF.

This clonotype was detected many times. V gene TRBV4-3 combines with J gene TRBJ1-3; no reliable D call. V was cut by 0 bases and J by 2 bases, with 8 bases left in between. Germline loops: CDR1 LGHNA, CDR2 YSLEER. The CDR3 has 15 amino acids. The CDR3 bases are TGCGCCAGCAGCCAAGATATGGGCGCTGGAAACACCATATATTTT. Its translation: CASSQDMGAGNTIYF.

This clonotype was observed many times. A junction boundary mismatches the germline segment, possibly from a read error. CDR3 amino acids: CSASTPGSGKTIYF. CDR3 DNA sequence: TGCAGTGCTAGTACGCCCGGGAGTGGAAAAACCATATATTTT. The chain recombines TRBV20-1 with TRBJ1-3; D not certain. This CDR3 contains 14 residues. Germline CDR1 DFQATT, CDR2 SNEGSKA (reference sequence).

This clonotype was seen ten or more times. CDR3 loop: CASSLRTSGSPNEQFF. The CDR3 DNA is TGCGCCAGCAGCCTTCGCACTAGCGGGAGTCCCAATGAGCAGTTCTTC. V usage is TRBV5-1 and J usage is TRBJ2-1, with TRBD2 identical over 11 bases. Germline-derived CDR1 and CDR2 are SGHRS and YFSETQ. CDR3 size: 16 residues. The trim removed 4 bases at V and 6 bases at J, leaving 9 bases unmatched.

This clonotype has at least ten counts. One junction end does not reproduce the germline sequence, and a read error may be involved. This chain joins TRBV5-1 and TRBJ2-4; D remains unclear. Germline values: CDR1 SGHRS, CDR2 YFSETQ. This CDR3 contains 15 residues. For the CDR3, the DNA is TGCGCCAGCAGCACGGGTACAGTAGCCAAAAAAATTCAGTACTTC. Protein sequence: CASSTGTVAKKIQYF.